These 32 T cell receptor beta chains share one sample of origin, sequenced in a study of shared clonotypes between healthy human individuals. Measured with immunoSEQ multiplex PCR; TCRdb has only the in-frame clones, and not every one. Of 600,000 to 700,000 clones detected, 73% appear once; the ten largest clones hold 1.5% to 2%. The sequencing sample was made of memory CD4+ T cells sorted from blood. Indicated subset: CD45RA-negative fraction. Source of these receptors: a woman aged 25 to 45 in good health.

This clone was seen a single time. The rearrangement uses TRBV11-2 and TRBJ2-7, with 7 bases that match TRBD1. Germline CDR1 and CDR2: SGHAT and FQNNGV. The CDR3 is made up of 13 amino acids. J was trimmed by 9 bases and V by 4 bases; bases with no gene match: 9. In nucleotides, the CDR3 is TGTGCCAGCAGCTCCTGGGGGACAGTGGTGCAGTACTTC. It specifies CASSSWGTVVQYF.

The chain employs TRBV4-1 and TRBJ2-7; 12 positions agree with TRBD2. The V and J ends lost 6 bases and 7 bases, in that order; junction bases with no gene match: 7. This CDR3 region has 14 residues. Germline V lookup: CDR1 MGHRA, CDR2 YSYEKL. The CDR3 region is CASRGLAGGREQYF. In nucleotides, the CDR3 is TGCGCCAGCAGAGGGCTAGCGGGAGGGCGAGAGCAGTACTTC.

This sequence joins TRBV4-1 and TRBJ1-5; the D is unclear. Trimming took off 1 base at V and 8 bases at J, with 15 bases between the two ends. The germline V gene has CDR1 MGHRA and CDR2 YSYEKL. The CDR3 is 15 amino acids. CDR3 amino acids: CASSQVRDAGKPQHF. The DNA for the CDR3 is TGCGCCAGCAGCCAAGTCCGAGACGCTGGCAAGCCCCAGCATTTT.

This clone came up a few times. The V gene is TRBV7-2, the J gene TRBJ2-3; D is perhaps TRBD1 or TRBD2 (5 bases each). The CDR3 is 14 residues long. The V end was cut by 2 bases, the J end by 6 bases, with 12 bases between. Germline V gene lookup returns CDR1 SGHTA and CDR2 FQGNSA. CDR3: CASSLLGVADTQYF. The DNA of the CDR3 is TGTGCCAGCAGCTTATTGGGGGTCGCCGATACGCAGTATTTT.

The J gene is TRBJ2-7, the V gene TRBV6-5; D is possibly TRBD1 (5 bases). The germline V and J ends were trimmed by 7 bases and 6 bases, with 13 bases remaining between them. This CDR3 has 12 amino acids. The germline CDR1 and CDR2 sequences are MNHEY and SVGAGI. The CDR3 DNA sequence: TGTGCCAGCAAACCAGGGCCCGGCGAGCAGTACTTC. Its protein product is CASKPGPGEQYF.

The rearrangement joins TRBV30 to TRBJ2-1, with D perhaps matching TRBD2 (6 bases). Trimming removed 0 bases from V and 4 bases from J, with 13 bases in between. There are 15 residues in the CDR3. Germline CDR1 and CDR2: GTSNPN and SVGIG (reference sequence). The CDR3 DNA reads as TGTGCCTGGAGTGTATCGGGGGAGTTATACAATGAGCAGTTCTTC. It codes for CAWSVSGELYNEQFF.

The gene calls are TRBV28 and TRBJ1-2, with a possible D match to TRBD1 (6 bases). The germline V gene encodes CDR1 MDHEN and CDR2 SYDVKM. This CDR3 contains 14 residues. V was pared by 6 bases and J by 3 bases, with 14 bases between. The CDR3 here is CASSVGGGHYGYTF. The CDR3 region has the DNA TGTGCCAGCAGCGTGGGAGGGGGACACTATGGCTACACCTTC.

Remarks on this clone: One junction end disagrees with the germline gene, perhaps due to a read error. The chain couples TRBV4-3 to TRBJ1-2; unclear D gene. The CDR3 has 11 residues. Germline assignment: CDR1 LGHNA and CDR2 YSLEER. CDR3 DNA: TGCGCCAGCAGCCAAGAAACTCCCTCCGCCTTC. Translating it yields CASSQETPSAF.

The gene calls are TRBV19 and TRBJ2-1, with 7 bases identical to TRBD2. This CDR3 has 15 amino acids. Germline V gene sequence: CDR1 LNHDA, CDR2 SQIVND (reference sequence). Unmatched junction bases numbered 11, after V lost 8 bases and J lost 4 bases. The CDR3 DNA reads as TGTGCCAGTGCGCAAGAGGGCGGGGGATACAATGAGCAGTTCTTC. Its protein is CASAQEGGGYNEQFF.

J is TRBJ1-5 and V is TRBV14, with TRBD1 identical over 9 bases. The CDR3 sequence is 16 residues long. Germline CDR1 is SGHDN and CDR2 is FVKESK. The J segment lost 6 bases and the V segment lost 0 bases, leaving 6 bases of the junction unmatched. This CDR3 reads CASSQEGQGFGQPQHF. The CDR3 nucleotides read TGTGCCAGCAGCCAAGAGGGACAGGGCTTCGGTCAGCCCCAGCATTTT.

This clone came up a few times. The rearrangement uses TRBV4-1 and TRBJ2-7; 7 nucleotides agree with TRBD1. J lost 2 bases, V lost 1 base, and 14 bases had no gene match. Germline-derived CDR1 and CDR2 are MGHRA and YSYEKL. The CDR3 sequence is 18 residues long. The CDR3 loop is CASSQGGTDTKNTYEQYF. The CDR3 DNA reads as TGCGCCAGCAGCCAAGGGGGGACAGACACCAAGAACACCTACGAGCAGTACTTC.

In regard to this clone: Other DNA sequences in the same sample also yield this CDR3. The CDR3 DNA reads as TGTGCCAGCAGCTTCCAAGAGACCCAGTACTTC. Encoded protein: CASSFQETQYF. The chain carries TRBV7-6 and TRBJ2-5; D is ambiguous. V lost 3 bases, J lost 1 base, and 0 bases lay in between. The CDR3 is 11 amino acids. Germline V gene data show CDR1 as SGHVS and CDR2 as FNYEAQ.

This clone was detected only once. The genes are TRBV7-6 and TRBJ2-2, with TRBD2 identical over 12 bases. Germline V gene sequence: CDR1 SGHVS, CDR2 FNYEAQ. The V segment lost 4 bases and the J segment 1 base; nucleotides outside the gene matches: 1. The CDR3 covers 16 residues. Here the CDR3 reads CASSSLAGGNTGELFF. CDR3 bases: TGTGCCAGCAGCTCACTAGCGGGAGGGAACACCGGGGAGCTGTTTTTT.

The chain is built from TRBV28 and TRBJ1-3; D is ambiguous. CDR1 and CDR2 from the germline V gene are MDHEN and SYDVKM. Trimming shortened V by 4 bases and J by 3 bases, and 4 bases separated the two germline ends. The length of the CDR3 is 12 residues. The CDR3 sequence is CASSWGGNTIYF. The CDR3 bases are TGTGCCAGCAGTTGGGGTGGAAACACCATATATTTT.

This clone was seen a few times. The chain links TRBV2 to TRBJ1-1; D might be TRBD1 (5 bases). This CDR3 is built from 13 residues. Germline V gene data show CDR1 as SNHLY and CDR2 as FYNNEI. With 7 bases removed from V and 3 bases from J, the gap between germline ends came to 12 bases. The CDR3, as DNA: TGTGCCAGCACCGGTGACAGAGACACTGAAGCTTTCTTT. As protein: CASTGDRDTEAFF.

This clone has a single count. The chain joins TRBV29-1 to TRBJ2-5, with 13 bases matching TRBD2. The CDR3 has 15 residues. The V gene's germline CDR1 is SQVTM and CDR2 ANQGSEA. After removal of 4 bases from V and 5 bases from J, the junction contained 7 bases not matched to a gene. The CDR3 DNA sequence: TGCAGCGTTGGTTACACTAGCGGGAGGGTGGAGACCCAGTACTTC. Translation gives CSVGYTSGRVETQYF. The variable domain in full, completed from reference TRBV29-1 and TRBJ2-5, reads SAVISQKPSRDICQRGTSLTIQCQVDSQVTMMFWYRQQPGQSLTLIATANQGSEATYESGFVIDKFPISRPNLTFSTLTVSNMSPEDSSIYLCSVGYTSGRVETQYFGPGTRLLVL.

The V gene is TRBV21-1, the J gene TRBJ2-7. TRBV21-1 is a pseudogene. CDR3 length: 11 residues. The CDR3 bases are TGTGCCAGCATCGAAGCCTACGAGCAGTACTTC. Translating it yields CASIEAYEQYF.

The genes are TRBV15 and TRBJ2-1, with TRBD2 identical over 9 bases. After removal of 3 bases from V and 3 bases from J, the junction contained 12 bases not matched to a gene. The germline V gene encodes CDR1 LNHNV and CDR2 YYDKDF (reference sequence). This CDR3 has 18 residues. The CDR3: CATSRGGSGSQSYNEQFF. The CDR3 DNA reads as TGTGCCACCAGCAGGGGGGGTAGCGGGAGCCAAAGCTACAATGAGCAGTTCTTC.

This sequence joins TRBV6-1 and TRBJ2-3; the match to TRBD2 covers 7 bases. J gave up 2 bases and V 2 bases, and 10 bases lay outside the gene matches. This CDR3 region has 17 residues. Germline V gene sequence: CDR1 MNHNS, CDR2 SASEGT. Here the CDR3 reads CASSESPLAVDTDTQYF. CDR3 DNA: TGTGCCAGCAGTGAAAGCCCCCTAGCGGTAGACACAGATACGCAGTATTTT.

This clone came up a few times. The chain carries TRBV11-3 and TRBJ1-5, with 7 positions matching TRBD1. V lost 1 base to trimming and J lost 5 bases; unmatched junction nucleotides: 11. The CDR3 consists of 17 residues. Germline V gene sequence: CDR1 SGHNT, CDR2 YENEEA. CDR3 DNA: TGTGCCAGCAGCTTAGTTGGGAGACAGGGAAGGCATCAGCCCCAGCATTTT. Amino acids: CASSLVGRQGRHQPQHF.

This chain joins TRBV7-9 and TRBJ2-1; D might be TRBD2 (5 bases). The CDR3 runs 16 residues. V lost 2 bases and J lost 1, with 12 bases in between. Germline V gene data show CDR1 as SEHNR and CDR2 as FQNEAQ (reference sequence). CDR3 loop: CASSLWASSSYNEQFF. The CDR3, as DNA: TGTGCCAGCAGCTTATGGGCTAGCAGTTCCTACAATGAGCAGTTCTTC.

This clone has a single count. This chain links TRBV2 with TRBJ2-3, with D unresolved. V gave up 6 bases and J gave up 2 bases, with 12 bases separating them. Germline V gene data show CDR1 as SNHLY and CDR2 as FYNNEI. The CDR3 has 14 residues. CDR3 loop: CASSGLENTDTQYF. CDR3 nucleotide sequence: TGTGCCAGCAGCGGGCTGGAAAACACAGATACGCAGTATTTT.

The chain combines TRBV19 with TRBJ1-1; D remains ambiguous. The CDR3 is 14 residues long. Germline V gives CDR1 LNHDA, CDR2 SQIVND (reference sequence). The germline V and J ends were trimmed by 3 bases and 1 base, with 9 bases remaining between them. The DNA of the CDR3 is TGTGCCAGTAGTATCGGACTCCAGAACACTGAAGCTTTCTTT. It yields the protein CASSIGLQNTEAFF. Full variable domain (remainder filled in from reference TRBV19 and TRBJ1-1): DGGITQSPKYLFRKEGQNVTLSCEQNLNHDAMYWYRQDPGQGLRLIYYSQIVNDFQKGDIAEGYSVSREKKESFPLTVTSAQKNPTAFYLCASSIGLQNTEAFFGQGTRLTVV.

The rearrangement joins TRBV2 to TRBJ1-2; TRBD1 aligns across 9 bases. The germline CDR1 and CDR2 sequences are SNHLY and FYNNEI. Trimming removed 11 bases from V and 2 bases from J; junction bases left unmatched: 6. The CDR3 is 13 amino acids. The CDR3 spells CAGTGTGNYGYTF. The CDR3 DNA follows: TGTGCCGGCACCGGGACAGGGAACTATGGCTACACCTTC.

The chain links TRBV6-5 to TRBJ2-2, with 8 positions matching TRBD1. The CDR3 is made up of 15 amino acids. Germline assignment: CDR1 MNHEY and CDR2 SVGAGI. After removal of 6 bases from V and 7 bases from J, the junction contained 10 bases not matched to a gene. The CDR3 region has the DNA TGTGCCAGCAGCAGACAGGGGCCAAAACACGGGGAGCTGTTTTTT. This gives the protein CASSRQGPKHGELFF.

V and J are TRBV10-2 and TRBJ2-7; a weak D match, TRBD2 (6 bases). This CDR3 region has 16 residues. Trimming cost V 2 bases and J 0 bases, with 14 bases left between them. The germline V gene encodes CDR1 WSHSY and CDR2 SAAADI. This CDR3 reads CASSENRDSASYEQYF. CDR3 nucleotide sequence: TGCGCCAGCAGTGAGAATCGGGACTCGGCCTCCTACGAGCAGTACTTC.

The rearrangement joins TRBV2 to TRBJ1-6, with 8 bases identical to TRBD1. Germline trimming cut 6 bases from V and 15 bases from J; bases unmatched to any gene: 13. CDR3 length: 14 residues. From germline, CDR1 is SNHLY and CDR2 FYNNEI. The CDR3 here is CASRDRAVQVRLHF. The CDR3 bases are TGTGCCAGCAGGGACAGGGCGGTCCAGGTTCGCCTCCACTTT.

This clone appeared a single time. CDR3 region: CATSRDRGGHLISYEQYF. The CDR3 DNA reads TGTGCCACCAGCAGAGATCGGGGAGGGCATTTAATTTCCTACGAGCAGTACTTC. The chain combines TRBV15 with TRBJ2-7, with 7 nucleotides matching TRBD2. This CDR3 spans 18 amino acids. The germline V gene has CDR1 LNHNV and CDR2 YYDKDF (reference sequence). Trimming removed 0 bases from V and 1 base from J; junction bases left unmatched: 12.

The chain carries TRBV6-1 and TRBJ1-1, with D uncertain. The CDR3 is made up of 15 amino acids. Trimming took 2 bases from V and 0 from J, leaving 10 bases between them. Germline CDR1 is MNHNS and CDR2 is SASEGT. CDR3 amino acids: CASSEINLLNTEAFF. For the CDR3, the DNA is TGTGCCAGCAGTGAAATTAACCTTCTGAACACTGAAGCTTTCTTT.

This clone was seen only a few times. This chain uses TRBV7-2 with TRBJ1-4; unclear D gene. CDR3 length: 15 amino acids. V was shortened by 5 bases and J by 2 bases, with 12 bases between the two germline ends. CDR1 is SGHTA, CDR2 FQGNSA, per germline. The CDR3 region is CASSLRAATNEKLFF. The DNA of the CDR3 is TGTGCCAGCAGCCTACGCGCGGCGACTAATGAAAAACTGTTTTTT.

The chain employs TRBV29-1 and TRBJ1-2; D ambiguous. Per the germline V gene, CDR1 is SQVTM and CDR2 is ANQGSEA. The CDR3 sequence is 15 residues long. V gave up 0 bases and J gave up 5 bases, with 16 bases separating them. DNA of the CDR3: TGCAGCGTTGAAGATCCCCGACTCCGAGGGTATGGCTACACCTTC. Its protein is CSVEDPRLRGYGYTF.

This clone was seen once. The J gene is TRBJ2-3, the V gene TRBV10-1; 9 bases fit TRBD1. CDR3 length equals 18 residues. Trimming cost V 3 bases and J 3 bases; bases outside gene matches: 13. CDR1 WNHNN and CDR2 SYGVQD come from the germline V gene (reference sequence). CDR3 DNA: TGCGCCAGCAGTGACCTCGGGGGGACAGGGTCTTGGACAGATACGCAGTATTTT. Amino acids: CASSDLGGTGSWTDTQYF.